The 12 T cell receptor beta chains below all came from one sample that was sequenced in a study of CD4 T cells in relation to SARS-CoV-2 and coronaviruses. Only in-frame clones appear in the TCRdb table, and some are missing; sequencing was by immunoSEQ multiplex PCR. The table lists roughly 24,000 clones, around 76% of them singletons. The unexposed donors gave CD4+ T cells in about 2011-2019, prior to COVID-19. Isolation of CD4+ T cells took place after less than 13 days in culture. Which antigens these TCRs recognize remains unknown. Sample: CD4+ T cells from PBMCs, cultured in vitro. These receptor sequences come from a human donor in good health.

The V call is TRBV6-4, the J call TRBJ1-1; D uncertain. Germline values: CDR1 MRHNA, CDR2 SNTAGT. V lost 4 bases and J lost 3, with 9 bases in between. This CDR3 is built from 13 residues. Here the CDR3 reads CASSADGDTEAFF. The CDR3, as DNA: TGTGCCAGCAGTGCCGATGGGGACACTGAAGCTTTCTTT.

This clone was recorded only once. The CDR3 sequence: CASRSERGLNYGYTF. The CDR3 DNA sequence: TGTGCCAGCAGATCTGAACGGGGACTAAACTATGGCTACACCTTC. The V gene is TRBV27, the J gene TRBJ1-2, with a tentative D call TRBD1 (5 bases). With 6 bases removed from V and 2 bases from J, the gap between germline ends came to 16 bases. CDR1 and CDR2 from the germline V gene are MNHEY and SMNVEV (reference sequence). The CDR3 runs 15 residues.

The gene calls are TRBV5-8 and TRBJ2-6; 10 bases are a match to TRBD2. Germline V gives CDR1 SGHTS, CDR2 YDEGEE. Unmatched junction bases numbered 4, after V lost 0 bases and J lost 4 bases. The CDR3 is 17 residues long. Written as DNA, the CDR3 is TGTGCCAGCAGCTTGGCAGCGGGAGGGCTGGGGGCCAACGTCCTGACTTTC. This sequence encodes CASSLAAGGLGANVLTF. Complete variable domain (other parts from reference TRBV5-8 and TRBJ2-6): EAGVTQSPTHLIKTRGQQATLRCSPISGHTSVYWYQQALGLGLQFLLWYDEGEERNRGNFPPRFSGRQFPNYSSELNVNALELEDSALYLCASSLAAGGLGANVLTFGAGSRLTVL.

This clone was counted between two and nine times. This CDR3 is also generated by other DNA sequences in the sample. V usage is TRBV14 and J usage is TRBJ2-7, with D hard to call. The CDR3 totals 11 residues. The V end lost 1 base, the J end lost 3 bases, and 1 base lay between the germline ends. The V gene's germline CDR1 is SGHDN and CDR2 FVKESK. CDR3 in amino acids: CASSQGYEQYF. The CDR3 nucleotides read TGTGCCAGCAGCCAAGGCTACGAGCAGTACTTC. The full variable domain, completed using reference TRBV14 and TRBJ2-7, is EAGVTQFPSHSVIEKGQTVTLRCDPISGHDNLYWYRRVMGKEIKFLLHFVKESKQDESGMPNNRFLAERTGGTYSTLKVQPAELEDSGVYFCASSQGYEQYFGPGTRLTVT.

This CDR3 reads CASSLVPGNQPQHF. DNA for the CDR3: TGTGCCAGCAGCTTGGTCCCGGGTAATCAGCCCCAGCATTTT. The chain joins TRBV5-5 to TRBJ1-5; D gene ambiguous. The germline V gene has CDR1 SGHKS and CDR2 YYEKEE (reference sequence). This CDR3 is 14 amino acids long. Between the trimmed V and J ends, which lost 0 bases and 4 bases, there was a span of 8 bases.

The CDR3 reads CAGTSGSRNEQFF. In DNA form, the CDR3 reads TGTGCCGGGACTAGCGGGAGTCGCAATGAGCAGTTCTTC. The chain is built from TRBV30 and TRBJ2-1; 14 nucleotides line up with TRBD2. V trimming: 8 bases; J trimming: 6 bases; junction bases outside the gene matches: 3. This CDR3 comprises 13 residues. Germline lookup yields CDR1 GTSNPN and CDR2 SVGIG (reference sequence).

This sequence joins TRBV25-1 and TRBJ2-1; possible D gene TRBD2, 6 bases. CDR3 length equals 15 residues. Germline CDR1 and CDR2: MGHDK and SYGVNS. V gave up 3 bases and J gave up 10 bases, with 19 bases separating them. This chain's CDR3 is CASSDRTKRQGEQFF. The CDR3 DNA sequence: TGTGCCAGCAGTGACAGGACTAAGAGGCAGGGAGAGCAGTTCTTC. The whole variable domain, remainder taken from reference TRBV25-1 and TRBJ2-1, is EADIYQTPRYLVIGTGKKITLECSQTMGHDKMYWYQQDPGMELHLIHYSYGVNSTEKGDLSSESTVSRIRTEHFPLTLESARPSHTSQYLCASSDRTKRQGEQFFGPGTRLTVL.

V usage is TRBV12-5 and J usage is TRBJ2-1; 16 bases agree with TRBD2. In germline, CDR1 is LGHNT, CDR2 FRNRAP. There are 19 residues in the CDR3. Trimming took 4 bases from V and 3 from J; bases not matched to a gene: 9. CDR3: CASGSGTSGRAGFYNEQFF. CDR3 nucleotide sequence: TGTGCTAGTGGTTCGGGGACTAGCGGGAGGGCCGGATTCTACAATGAGCAGTTCTTC.

V and J are TRBV14 and TRBJ1-2; D is unclear. V was pared by 0 bases and J by 4 bases, with 6 bases between. This CDR3 comprises 13 residues. The germline V gene has CDR1 SGHDN and CDR2 FVKESK. The CDR3 DNA sequence: TGTGCCAGCAGCCAAGAGGCTGGCTATGGCTACACCTTC. Translating it yields CASSQEAGYGYTF. Full variable domain (rest looked up from reference TRBV14 and TRBJ1-2): EAGVTQFPSHSVIEKGQTVTLRCDPISGHDNLYWYRRVMGKEIKFLLHFVKESKQDESGMPNNRFLAERTGGTYSTLKVQPAELEDSGVYFCASSQEAGYGYTFGSGTRLTVV.

This clone was picked up a small number of times. The CDR3 nucleotides are TGTGCCAGCAGCTTAACAGGGGGAAGTAACACTGAAGCTTTCTTT. It is translated as CASSLTGGSNTEAFF. This chain joins TRBV5-5 and TRBJ1-1; 8 bases map to TRBD1. CDR3 size: 15 residues. The J segment lost 2 bases and the V segment lost 2 bases, leaving 5 bases of the junction unmatched. Germline V CDR1 and CDR2: SGHKS, YYEKEE (reference sequence).

The chain combines TRBV27 with TRBJ2-7; 9 nucleotides line up with TRBD1. The J segment lost 6 bases and the V segment lost 6 bases, leaving 15 bases of the junction unmatched. Germline V gene sequence: CDR1 MNHEY, CDR2 SMNVEV (reference sequence). CDR3 length: 16 amino acids. Here the CDR3 DNA reads TGTGCCAGCAGGCACCTCGGGACAGGGAGCCGTCCCGAGCAGTACTTC. This encodes CASRHLGTGSRPEQYF.

This clone has only one observation. The chain combines TRBV18 with TRBJ1-1, with D perhaps TRBD1 (5 bases). Germline V gene sequence: CDR1 KGHSH, CDR2 LQKENI. The germline V and J ends were trimmed by 6 bases and 6 bases, with 17 bases remaining between them. The CDR3 loop spans 14 amino acids. CDR3 loop: CASSLGTARPEAFF. CDR3 nucleotide sequence: TGTGCCAGCTCCCTCGGGACGGCGAGACCTGAAGCTTTCTTT.